One and the same sample provided the 28 T cell receptor beta chains below, sequenced in a study of T-cell reconstitution after alpha-beta-depleted transplantation in children. During its preparation, the TCRbeta library received unique molecular identifiers. TCRdb redid the calling of the PCR reads with MiXCR, one entry per CDR3 protein. The profile shows 550,000 to 800,000 distinct CDR3 sequences, less than 15% of them singletons. This material consisted of PBMCs, taken before TCRalphabeta/CD19-depleted stem cell transplant. The receptors stem from a girl aged 2 to 10 with congenital amegakaryocytic thrombocytopenia, due to receive a stem cell transplant.

This clonotype was recorded at least ten times. This chain joins TRBV4-1 and TRBJ2-7; D not resolved. The CDR3 is 13 amino acids. The ends were cut back, 1 base at V and 5 bases at J, with 9 bases in the middle. Germline V lookup: CDR1 MGHRA, CDR2 YSYEKL. The CDR3 reads CASSQVYYDEQYF. The CDR3 nucleotides read TGCGCCAGCAGCCAAGTGTACTACGACGAGCAGTACTTC.

There are many counts of this clonotype. The chain couples TRBV11-1 to TRBJ1-3; D remains ambiguous. The CDR3 is 20 amino acids. Germline-derived CDR1 and CDR2 are SGHAT and FQDESV (reference sequence). V dropped 0 bases and J dropped 0 bases, with 21 bases sitting between them. CDR3 loop: CASSLARLTGRRSSGNTIYF. The CDR3, as DNA: TGTGCCAGCAGCTTAGCGCGGCTTACTGGCAGGCGCAGCTCTGGAAACACCATATATTTT.

The rearrangement joins TRBV5-1 to TRBJ2-3; D unresolved. The ends were cut back, 4 bases at V and 4 bases at J, with 13 bases in the middle. Per the germline V gene, CDR1 is SGHRS and CDR2 is YFSETQ. The CDR3 is 14 residues long. The CDR3 protein is CASSNRVAPDTQYF. In DNA form, the CDR3 reads TGCGCCAGCAGCAACCGAGTGGCCCCAGATACGCAGTATTTT.

This clonotype was detected only a few times. This chain links TRBV20-1 with TRBJ2-2, with D possibly called TRBD1 or TRBD2 (6 bases each). CDR1 DFQATT and CDR2 SNEGSKA come from the germline V gene (reference sequence). This CDR3 comprises 15 residues. V lost 0 bases, J lost 7 bases, and 15 bases lay in between. The CDR3 nucleotides read TGCAGTGCTAGAGATCCCCGGGGGCAGGTCGGGGAGCTGTTTTTT. Encoded protein: CSARDPRGQVGELFF.

The table lists this clonotype with many counts. The chain links TRBV7-2 to TRBJ1-5; TRBD1 is a possible D gene (5 bases). CDR3 size: 14 residues. V shed 1 base and J shed 3 bases, with 7 bases lying between them. From germline, CDR1 is SGHTA and CDR2 FQGNSA. The CDR3 loop is CASSLGGYNQPQHF. CDR3 DNA sequence: TGTGCCAGCAGCTTAGGGGGCTACAATCAGCCCCAGCATTTT.

This clonotype came up a few times. V and J are TRBV20-1 and TRBJ1-4, with 11 nucleotides matching TRBD1. Trimming cost V 3 bases and J 15 bases; bases outside gene matches: 12. Germline V gives CDR1 DFQATT, CDR2 SNEGSKA (reference sequence). This CDR3 contains 14 residues. The CDR3 spells CSASEDRGQGKVFF. The CDR3 DNA is TGCAGTGCTAGTGAGGACAGGGGGCAAGGGAAGGTGTTTTTT.

The rearrangement links TRBV7-9 to TRBJ2-5, with D possibly matching TRBD1 (5 bases). This CDR3 contains 13 residues. Germline V gives CDR1 SEHNR, CDR2 FQNEAQ (reference sequence). V was cut by 2 bases and J by 5 bases, with 9 bases left in between. DNA of the CDR3: TGTGCCAGCAGCTTACTAGGGGCGGAGACCCAGTACTTC. Protein product: CASSLLGAETQYF.

Comments on this clonotype: A read error is possible here, since a much larger clone lies one base away. This chain uses TRBV7-9 with TRBJ1-3; D unresolved. Germline assignment: CDR1 SEHNR and CDR2 FQNEAQ (reference sequence). The CDR3 length is 10 residues. This chain's CDR3 is CASKRNTKYF. The DNA for the CDR3 is TGTGCCAGTAAAAGAAACACCAAATATTTT.

This clonotype was counted between two and nine times. The rearrangement uses TRBV5-1 and TRBJ1-4, with D uncertain. V gave up 2 bases and J gave up 12 bases, with 14 bases separating them. The CDR3 totals 13 residues. Germline-derived CDR1 and CDR2 are SGHRS and YFSETQ. CDR3 sequence: CASSFALGQELFF. The CDR3 DNA follows: TGCGCCAGCAGCTTCGCCCTCGGGCAGGAACTGTTTTTT.

This clonotype was picked up many times. The rearrangement links TRBV5-1 to TRBJ2-1; 8 bases map to TRBD2. This CDR3 spans 16 amino acids. Germline trimming cut 4 bases from V and 3 bases from J; bases unmatched to any gene: 9. Germline values: CDR1 SGHRS, CDR2 YFSETQ. The CDR3 spells CASSISGLVVYNEQFF. Written as DNA, the CDR3 is TGCGCCAGCAGCATATCGGGACTAGTCGTCTACAATGAGCAGTTCTTC.

This clonotype was seen ten or more times. The V gene is TRBV20-1, the J gene TRBJ2-1, with D unresolved. Germline CDR1 is DFQATT and CDR2 is SNEGSKA (reference sequence). The V end was cut by 6 bases, the J end by 10 bases, with 22 bases between. CDR3 length equals 14 residues. CDR3 loop: CSAPREFQTWEQFF. The CDR3 coding sequence is TGCAGTGCCCCTCGCGAGTTCCAGACTTGGGAGCAGTTCTTC.

This clonotype was seen ten or more times. The rearrangement links TRBV7-7 to TRBJ2-5, with D possibly matching TRBD1 (6 bases). Trimming took 0 bases from V and 2 from J, leaving 7 bases between them. The CDR3 length is 14 residues. From germline, CDR1 is SSHAT and CDR2 FNYEAQ (reference sequence). In nucleotides, the CDR3 is TGTGCCAGCAGCTTAGCGGGGGCGCAAGAGACCCAGTACTTC. It translates to CASSLAGAQETQYF.

There are a few counts of this clonotype. CDR3 sequence: CSARAEVQYF. CDR3 DNA: TGCAGTGCTAGAGCCGAGGTGCAGTACTTC. The rearrangement joins TRBV20-1 to TRBJ2-7; D gene uncertain. Trimming pared 1 base from V and 9 bases from J, leaving 7 bases between. The germline gives CDR1 DFQATT, CDR2 SNEGSKA (reference sequence). The CDR3 has 10 amino acids.

This clonotype was found many times. The chain couples TRBV20-1 to TRBJ2-1; D may correspond to TRBD1 or TRBD2 (5 bases each). Germline V gene data show CDR1 as DFQATT and CDR2 as SNEGSKA (reference sequence). The CDR3 is made up of 16 amino acids. V was trimmed by 4 bases and J by 0 bases, leaving 16 bases between them. In nucleotides, the CDR3 is TGCAGTGCTAAAAGGCCCGGGACGTCCTCCTACAATGAGCAGTTCTTC. Protein sequence: CSAKRPGTSSYNEQFF.

A few counts support this clonotype. The chain combines TRBV15 with TRBJ1-5, with unresolved D. This CDR3 has 14 amino acids. V shed 3 bases and J shed 2 bases, with 8 bases lying between them. Germline CDR1 is LNHNV and CDR2 is YYDKDF (reference sequence). The CDR3 is CATSSRGGNQPQHF. The CDR3 DNA reads as TGTGCCACCAGCAGCAGAGGAGGCAATCAGCCCCAGCATTTT.

This clonotype was recorded a few times. The chain joins TRBV7-8 to TRBJ2-7; the D is unclear. In germline, CDR1 is SGHVS, CDR2 FQNEAQ. The CDR3 contains 15 residues. The V end lost 5 bases, the J end lost 2 bases, and 16 bases lay between the germline ends. This CDR3 reads CASSPTTWVPYEQYF. CDR3 coding DNA: TGTGCCAGCAGCCCCACTACATGGGTCCCCTACGAGCAGTACTTC.

V gene TRBV30 combines with J gene TRBJ2-6; 9 bases are shared with TRBD1. This CDR3 has 19 amino acids. The germline V gene has CDR1 GTSNPN and CDR2 SVGIG (reference sequence). The trim removed 7 bases at V and 0 bases at J, leaving 16 bases unmatched. Written as DNA, the CDR3 is TGTGCCTCCAACCGGGACAGGGAGGGTTTCGGCTCTGGGGCCAACGTCCTGACTTTC. Its translation: CASNRDREGFGSGANVLTF. The full variable domain, completed using reference TRBV30 and TRBJ2-6, is SQTIHQWPATLVQPVGSPLSLECTVEGTSNPNLYWYRQAAGRGLQLLFYSVGIGQISSEVPQNLSASRPQDRQFILSSKKLLLSDSGFYLCASNRDREGFGSGANVLTFGAGSRLTVL.

The rearrangement links TRBV20-1 to TRBJ2-7; the match to TRBD2 covers 11 bases. This CDR3 is 14 amino acids long. CDR1 is DFQATT and CDR2 is SNEGSKA in the germline V gene (reference sequence). The J segment lost 5 bases and the V segment lost 6 bases, leaving 9 bases of the junction unmatched. CDR3 protein: CSASTSGRVHEQYF. CDR3 sequence (DNA): TGCAGTGCATCCACTAGCGGGAGAGTACACGAGCAGTACTTC.

This chain connects TRBV11-1 to TRBJ2-3, with TRBD2 identical over 7 bases. This CDR3 has 19 amino acids. J gave up 6 bases and V 1 base, and 19 bases lay outside the gene matches. The germline CDR1 and CDR2 sequences are SGHAT and FQDESV (reference sequence). The CDR3, as DNA: TGTGCCAGCAGCTTAGAAGTTGGCGGGGGAAGTAGCGCCGAGGATACGCAGTATTTT. As protein: CASSLEVGGGSSAEDTQYF. The whole variable domain, remainder taken from reference TRBV11-1 and TRBJ2-3, is EAEVAQSPRYKITEKSQAVAFWCDPISGHATLYWYRQILGQGPELLVQFQDESVVDDSQLPKDRFSAERLKGVDSTLKIQPAELGDSAMYLCASSLEVGGGSSAEDTQYFGPGTRLTVL.

This clonotype has a count of ten or more. The V gene is TRBV5-1, the J gene TRBJ1-2; D is ambiguous. Germline CDR1 is SGHRS and CDR2 is YFSETQ. The V and J ends lost 6 bases and 2 bases respectively, with 14 bases between them. The CDR3 runs to 14 residues. CDR3 in amino acids: CASTYSGPNYGYTF. The CDR3 coding sequence is TGCGCCAGCACCTATTCGGGCCCCAACTATGGCTACACCTTC.

The chain recombines TRBV20-1 with TRBJ2-3; 9 positions agree with TRBD2. CDR1 and CDR2 (germline): DFQATT, SNEGSKA (reference sequence). V dropped 6 bases and J dropped 3; count of bases not matched to a gene: 10. The CDR3 is 15 amino acids. CDR3 region: CSAPSGREGTDTQYF. The CDR3 DNA follows: TGCAGTGCCCCCTCAGGGCGGGAGGGAACAGATACGCAGTATTTT.

The sample holds many counts of this clonotype. This rearrangement joins TRBV12-3 or TRBV12-4 to TRBJ1-1, with D maybe TRBD1 (5 bases). V lost 5 bases and J lost 5, with 12 bases in between. The CDR3 is 13 amino acids. Written as DNA, the CDR3 is TGTGCCAGCAGTCGAGCAGGGCGGACTGAAGCTTTCTTT. Its protein product is CASSRAGRTEAFF.

This clonotype has at least ten counts. The chain joins TRBV7-8 to TRBJ2-4, with 8 positions matching TRBD2. The junction had 12 bases not matched to a gene; V was cut back by 5 bases and J by 0 bases. Germline lookup yields CDR1 SGHVS and CDR2 FQNEAQ. This CDR3 comprises 18 residues. CDR3 loop: CASSVSLSLAAAKNIQYF. CDR3 nucleotides: TGTGCCAGCAGCGTCAGTCTTTCACTAGCGGCAGCCAAAAACATTCAGTACTTC.

This clonotype was observed a few times. This sequence joins TRBV11-2 and TRBJ1-5, with TRBD1 matching over 7 bases. V trimming: 3 bases; J trimming: 4 bases; junction bases outside the gene matches: 12. The V gene's germline CDR1 is SGHAT and CDR2 FQNNGV. The CDR3 consists of 17 residues. The CDR3 bases are TGTGCCAGCAGCTTCCCCCCTCGACAGGGTTGGAATCAGCCCCAGCATTTT. It yields the protein CASSFPPRQGWNQPQHF.

This clonotype came up many times. This sequence joins TRBV12-3 or TRBV12-4 and TRBJ1-2, with unresolved D. The CDR3 contains 13 residues. Trimming stripped 2 bases from V and 6 bases from J, with 10 bases between. As DNA, the CDR3 is TGTGCCAGCAGTTTAATCGCCCACCATGGCTACACCTTC. Protein product: CASSLIAHHGYTF.

The sample holds many counts of this clonotype. This chain joins TRBV20-1 and TRBJ2-1, with TRBD2 identical over 12 bases. Germline-derived CDR1 and CDR2 are DFQATT and SNEGSKA (reference sequence). The CDR3 consists of 14 residues. V lost 7 bases and J lost 8; bases outside the gene matches: 9. CDR3 bases: TGCAGTGTGGGACTAGCGGGCGCGATTTATGAGCAGTTCTTC. Amino acids: CSVGLAGAIYEQFF.

A remark on this clonotype: One base away lies a much larger clone, so this may be a sequencing read error. J is TRBJ2-5 and V is TRBV20-1; D is unresolved. This CDR3 contains 12 residues. Trimming removed 7 bases from V and 2 bases from J, with 11 bases in between. CDR1 and CDR2 (germline): DFQATT, SNEGSKA (reference sequence). The CDR3 nucleotides read TGCAGTGTAGGCGCCAGTCAAGAGACCCAGTACTTC. It is translated as CSVGASQETQYF.

This clonotype has a count of ten or more. Here the CDR3 reads CASSLTGTNYGDYTF. The CDR3 region has the DNA TGTGCCAGCAGCTTGACAGGGACTAACTATGGTGACTACACCTTC. The chain employs TRBV5-5 and TRBJ1-2, with D tentatively TRBD1 (6 bases). CDR1 is SGHKS and CDR2 is YYEKEE in the germline V gene (reference sequence). Between the trimmed V and J ends, which lost 1 base and 10 bases, there was a span of 20 bases. This CDR3 contains 15 residues. Full variable domain (missing parts from reference TRBV5-5 and TRBJ1-2): DAGVTQSPTHLIKTRGQQVTLRCSPISGHKSVSWYQQVLGQGPQFIFQYYEKEERGRGNFPDRFSARQFPNYSSELNVNALLLGDSALYLCASSLTGTNYGDYTFGSGTRLTVV.